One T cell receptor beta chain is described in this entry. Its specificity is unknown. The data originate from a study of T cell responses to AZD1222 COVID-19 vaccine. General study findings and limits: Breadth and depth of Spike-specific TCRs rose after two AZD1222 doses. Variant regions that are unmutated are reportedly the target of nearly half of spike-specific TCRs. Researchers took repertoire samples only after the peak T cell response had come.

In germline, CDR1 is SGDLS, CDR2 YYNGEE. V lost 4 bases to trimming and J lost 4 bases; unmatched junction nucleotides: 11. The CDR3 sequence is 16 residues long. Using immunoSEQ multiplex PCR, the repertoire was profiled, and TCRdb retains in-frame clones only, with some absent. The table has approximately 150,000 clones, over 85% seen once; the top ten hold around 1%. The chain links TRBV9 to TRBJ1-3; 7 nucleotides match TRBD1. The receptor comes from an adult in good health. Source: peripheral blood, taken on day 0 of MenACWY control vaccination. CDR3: CASSLQIGQEGNTIYF. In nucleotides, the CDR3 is TGTGCCAGCAGCCTCCAGATTGGACAGGAAGGAAACACCATATATTTT.